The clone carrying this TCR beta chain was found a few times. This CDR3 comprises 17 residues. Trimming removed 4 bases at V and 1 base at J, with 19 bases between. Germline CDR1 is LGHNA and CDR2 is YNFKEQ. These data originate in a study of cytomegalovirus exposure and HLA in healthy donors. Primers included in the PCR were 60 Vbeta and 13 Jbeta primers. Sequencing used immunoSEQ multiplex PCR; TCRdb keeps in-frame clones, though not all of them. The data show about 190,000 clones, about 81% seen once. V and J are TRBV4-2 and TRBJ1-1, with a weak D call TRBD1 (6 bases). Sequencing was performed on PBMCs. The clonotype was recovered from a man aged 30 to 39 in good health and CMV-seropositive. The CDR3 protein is CASSLQGGGAGNTEAFF. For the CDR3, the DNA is TGTGCCAGCAGCCTCCAAGGGGGGGGAGCGGGGAACACTGAAGCTTTCTTT.